This T cell receptor beta chain was obtained from a study of OX40 agonist ivuxolimab in advanced cancers. Study details: Males comprised approximately 81% of the group, whose mean age was approximately 60 years (range 23 to 79). Study-wide results and limits: CD8+ T cells were the subset that, on average, had more expanded clones than CD4+. Which antigen the expanded peripheral T cells recognized is unknown.

The ends lost 0 bases at V and 6 bases at J; junction bases unmatched: 4. CDR1 and CDR2 from the germline V gene are MNHEY and SMNVEV (reference sequence). The CDR3 loop spans 14 amino acids. Concerning this clone: What it binds is not known.

Produced via immunoSEQ multiplex PCR; TCRdb's table is partial and in-frame only. The sample holds around 80,000 clones, under 90% seen once. Sample: CD4+ or CD8+ T cells sorted from blood, taken in a trial of the OX40 agonist ivuxolimab. The sequence came from an adult with an advanced solid tumor such as melanoma, head and neck, liver or kidney cancer. The chain is built from TRBV27 and TRBJ2-7; 8 bases line up with TRBD2. The CDR3 is CASSLSAGGGEQYF. CDR3 coding DNA: TGTGCCAGCAGTTTATCGGCGGGGGGCGGCGAGCAGTACTTC.